Each of the 27 T cell receptor beta chains below was sequenced from the same sample in a study of T cells in Graves' hyperthyroidism and ophthalmopathy. Amplification yielded TCR beta CDR3 regions, with RNA transcripts as the source. Primed by the HTBI set, a first-round RT-PCR was run on the TCR CDR3. TCRdb called the multiplex PCR reads again in MiXCR, with one record for every CDR3 protein. The profile shows 450,000 to 650,000 distinct CDR3 sequences, 12% to 15% of them singletons. Sequences were obtained from blood. These TCRs come from a woman between 18 and 29 years old with Graves' ophthalmopathy.

This clonotype was seen a handful of times. V gene TRBV5-6 combines with J gene TRBJ1-3; D not certain. Trimming took 2 bases from V and 0 from J, leaving 6 bases between them. Per the germline V gene, CDR1 is SGHDT and CDR2 is YYEEEE. The CDR3 spans 14 residues. The CDR3 reads CASSFIGSGNTIYF. As DNA, the CDR3 is TGTGCCAGCAGCTTCATCGGCTCTGGAAACACCATATATTTT.

The sample holds a few counts of this clonotype. The gene calls are TRBV19 and TRBJ2-3, with D possibly being TRBD1 or TRBD2 (5 bases each). Looked up from germline, CDR1 is LNHDA and CDR2 is SQIVND (reference sequence). V lost 3 bases to trimming and J lost 3 bases, with 13 bases between them. This CDR3 has 15 residues. Here the CDR3 reads CASSMSREWTDTQYF. In nucleotides, the CDR3 is TGTGCCAGTAGTATGAGCAGGGAGTGGACAGATACGCAGTATTTT.

This clonotype was recorded at least ten times. The CDR3 DNA reads as TGTGCCTGGGAATCAGGACTACCTAGCTCCTACGAGCAGTACTTC. Protein sequence: CAWESGLPSSYEQYF. The gene calls are TRBV30 and TRBJ2-7; the D gene is possibly TRBD2 (6 bases). CDR1 and CDR2 (germline): GTSNPN, SVGIG (reference sequence). The CDR3 is 15 amino acids. Trimming removed 5 bases at V and 0 bases at J, with 17 bases between.

This clonotype occurred many times. This chain connects TRBV13 to TRBJ1-1, with D possibly matching TRBD1 (5 bases). CDR3 length: 14 amino acids. V lost 5 bases and J 1 base, leaving 11 bases between the germline ends. Germline lookup yields CDR1 PRHDT and CDR2 FYEKMQ (reference sequence). This CDR3 is CASSTLGGNTEAFF. The CDR3 bases are TGTGCCAGCAGCACCCTCGGGGGGAACACTGAAGCTTTCTTT.

This clonotype showed up many times. This sequence joins TRBV11-2 and TRBJ2-2, with a weak D call TRBD2 (6 bases). Germline values: CDR1 SGHAT, CDR2 FQNNGV. The CDR3 covers 16 residues. V was shortened by 5 bases and J by 6 bases, with 19 bases between the two germline ends. The DNA for the CDR3 is TGTGCCAGCAGCCCTTTGGGGACTGCCGTCGCCGGGGAGCTGTTTTTT. Translation gives CASSPLGTAVAGELFF.

This clonotype was seen a few times. For the CDR3, the DNA is TGTGCCAGAGGAACCGGGACGGTTTATGGCTACACCTTC. Translation: CARGTGTVYGYTF. The J gene is TRBJ1-2, the V gene TRBV19; the D gene is possibly TRBD1 (5 bases). Looked up from germline, CDR1 is LNHDA and CDR2 is SQIVND (reference sequence). V was pared by 9 bases and J by 5 bases, with 16 bases between. The CDR3 contains 13 residues.

This clonotype showed up many times. The V gene is TRBV6-1, the J gene TRBJ1-2; no clear D. This CDR3 spans 13 amino acids. Trimming left V 6 bases short and J 3 bases short, with 11 bases between. Germline assignment: CDR1 MNHNS and CDR2 SASEGT. The CDR3 region has the DNA TGTGCCAGCAGGCAGTCCGAGTACTATGGCTACACCTTC. Translation gives CASRQSEYYGYTF.

J is TRBJ2-1 and V is TRBV20-1; D may match TRBD1 or TRBD2 (6 bases each). V gave up 4 bases and J gave up 8 bases, with 9 bases separating them. The CDR3 runs 11 residues. Germline-derived CDR1 and CDR2 are DFQATT and SNEGSKA (reference sequence). CDR3 residues: CSAMGGHEQFF. For the CDR3, the DNA is TGCAGTGCTATGGGGGGCCATGAGCAGTTCTTC.

This clonotype was seen at least ten times. V is TRBV2 and J is TRBJ2-1; the D call may be TRBD1 or TRBD2 (5 bases each). The CDR3 has 14 residues. In germline, CDR1 is SNHLY, CDR2 FYNNEI. The germline V and J ends were trimmed by 5 bases and 9 bases, with 17 bases remaining between them. CDR3: CASSNLRGRFEQFF. The CDR3 region has the DNA TGTGCCAGCAGTAACCTCCGGGGCCGTTTTGAGCAGTTCTTC.

This clonotype was observed at least ten times. J is TRBJ2-5 and V is TRBV18; D is uncertain. Trimming took off 0 bases at V and 8 bases at J, with 10 bases between the two ends. Germline-derived CDR1 and CDR2 are KGHSH and LQKENI. The CDR3 sequence is 13 residues long. The CDR3 loop reads CASSPPVAPTQYF. The CDR3 bases are TGTGCCAGCTCACCACCTGTCGCCCCTACCCAGTACTTC.

This clonotype was found many times. J is TRBJ2-3 and V is TRBV15, with D possibly matching TRBD1 (5 bases). This CDR3 region has 18 residues. CDR1 is LNHNV and CDR2 is YYDKDF in the germline V gene (reference sequence). V was shortened by 0 bases and J by 0 bases, with 16 bases between the two germline ends. CDR3: CATSRDTTWQGSTDTQYF. CDR3 DNA: TGTGCCACCAGCAGAGATACCACGTGGCAGGGCAGCACAGATACGCAGTATTTT.

This clonotype was counted many times. The genes are TRBV2 and TRBJ2-7; D is possibly TRBD1 or TRBD2 (5 bases each). From germline, CDR1 is SNHLY and CDR2 FYNNEI. The CDR3 runs 12 residues. V shed 8 bases and J shed 3 bases, with 11 bases lying between them. The CDR3 coding sequence is TGTGCCAGCCGGGGCAGGGACTACGAGCAGTACTTC. It codes for CASRGRDYEQYF.

Of note for this clonotype: This may stem from a read error, because a much larger clone lies one nucleotide away. The chain recombines TRBV27 with TRBJ2-7; 7 bases fit TRBD2. This CDR3 has 14 amino acids. Germline values: CDR1 MNHEY, CDR2 SMNVEV (reference sequence). V was clipped by 5 bases and J by 4 bases; unmatched bases: 8. The CDR3 coding sequence is TGTGCCAGCAGTGATCCCCGGACTAGTTACGAGCAGTACTTC. Translated: CASSDPRTSYEQYF.

This clonotype was seen ten or more times. CDR3 DNA: TGTGCCAGCAGCTTGGTAAGGGGACAGGGGGCGCGGAATGAGCAGTTCTTC. It codes for CASSLVRGQGARNEQFF. The chain employs TRBV5-8 and TRBJ2-1; 12 bases fit TRBD1. CDR3 size: 17 residues. Unmatched junction bases numbered 8, after V lost 0 bases and J lost 7 bases. Germline V CDR1 and CDR2: SGHTS, YDEGEE.

This clonotype occurred many times. The chain couples TRBV7-9 to TRBJ1-4; D gene ambiguous. The V gene's germline CDR1 is SEHNR and CDR2 FQNEAQ (reference sequence). The CDR3 consists of 14 residues. V was cut by 2 bases and J by 5 bases, with 9 bases left in between. The CDR3 is CASSLFSGNEKLFF. In nucleotides, the CDR3 is TGTGCCAGCAGCTTATTCAGTGGGAATGAAAAACTGTTTTTT.

In this sample, this clonotype turned up many times. The genes are TRBV6-1 and TRBJ1-1; the D gene is possibly TRBD1 (5 bases). The CDR3 is 15 residues long. In germline, CDR1 is MNHNS, CDR2 SASEGT. The V gene lost 6 bases and the J gene lost 1 base, with 15 bases spanning the gap. CDR3 bases: TGTGCCAGCAGGCGTGGGGGGTACGGGAACACTGAAGCTTTCTTT. Amino acid sequence: CASRRGGYGNTEAFF.

This clonotype has just a few counts. The chain links TRBV4-1 to TRBJ1-1; 7 nucleotides agree with TRBD1. CDR3 length: 15 residues. After removal of 1 base from V and 4 bases from J, the junction contained 6 bases not matched to a gene. CDR1 and CDR2 (germline): MGHRA, YSYEKL. The CDR3 region has the DNA TGCGCCAGCAGCCAAGGGGTGGCAGGGGGCACTGAAGCTTTCTTT. Residues: CASSQGVAGGTEAFF.

This clonotype was observed many times. This chain links TRBV7-3 with TRBJ2-1; D perhaps matches TRBD2 (6 bases). Trimming cost V 4 bases and J 4 bases, with 14 bases left between them. Germline values: CDR1 SGHTA, CDR2 FQGTGA. The CDR3 is made up of 15 amino acids. CDR3 amino acids: CASSSQASEYNEQFF. The DNA of the CDR3 is TGTGCCAGCAGCTCCCAGGCTAGCGAGTACAATGAGCAGTTCTTC.

This clonotype was detected only a few times. The CDR3 DNA reads as TGTGCCAGCAGCTCGGGACAATCAACTAATGAAAAACTGTTTTTT. It specifies CASSSGQSTNEKLFF. The chain has TRBV11-1 and TRBJ1-4; tentative D call: TRBD1 (6 bases). V lost 4 bases and J 0 bases, leaving 9 bases between the germline ends. The germline V gene encodes CDR1 SGHAT and CDR2 FQDESV (reference sequence). This CDR3 contains 15 residues.

This clonotype was counted between two and nine times. V usage is TRBV19 and J usage is TRBJ1-1; D gene unclear. The CDR3 runs to 14 residues. The germline V gene encodes CDR1 LNHDA and CDR2 SQIVND (reference sequence). Trimming cost V 6 bases and J 1 base, with 12 bases left between them. CDR3 nucleotides: TGTGCCAGTAGGGATAGGACGCGGAACACTGAAGCTTTCTTT. Translation: CASRDRTRNTEAFF. The full variable domain, with the rest looked up from reference TRBV19 and TRBJ1-1, is DGGITQSPKYLFRKEGQNVTLSCEQNLNHDAMYWYRQDPGQGLRLIYYSQIVNDFQKGDIAEGYSVSREKKESFPLTVTSAQKNPTAFYLCASRDRTRNTEAFFGQGTRLTVV.

The sample holds many counts of this clonotype. The chain couples TRBV5-8 to TRBJ2-7; D is perhaps TRBD1 (5 bases). The CDR3 has 12 amino acids. Germline lookup yields CDR1 SGHTS and CDR2 YDEGEE. V was clipped by 7 bases and J by 5 bases, with 13 bases between them. The DNA of the CDR3 is TGTGCCAGCGGGGCCGGCCTCGACGAGCAGTACTTC. Translating gives CASGAGLDEQYF.

Ten or more counts support this clonotype. The chain is built from TRBV5-1 and TRBJ2-1; D might be TRBD2 (5 bases). V lost 4 bases and J lost 15, with 17 bases in between. Germline loops: CDR1 SGHRS, CDR2 YFSETQ. The CDR3 spans 12 residues. In DNA, the CDR3 is TGCGCCAGCAGCGCTGGCACAGCCCGGGGGTTCTTC. This translates into CASSAGTARGFF.

This clonotype came up many times. The chain employs TRBV10-3 and TRBJ1-5, with 8 nucleotides matching TRBD1. J lost 5 bases, V lost 2 bases, and 2 bases had no gene match. CDR3 length: 14 residues. Per the germline V gene, CDR1 is ENHRY and CDR2 is SYGVKD. CDR3 protein: CAISEVDRDQPQHF. The CDR3 DNA follows: TGTGCCATCAGTGAGGTGGACAGGGATCAGCCCCAGCATTTT.

The rearrangement links TRBV29-1 to TRBJ2-1; 12 bases are a match to TRBD2. Germline-derived CDR1 and CDR2 are SQVTM and ANQGSEA. This CDR3 has 16 residues. With V trimmed by 3 bases and J by 2 bases, 5 bases remained unmatched. The CDR3 is CSVDGASGRAYNEQFF. CDR3 DNA sequence: TGCAGCGTTGATGGGGCTAGCGGGAGGGCCTACAATGAGCAGTTCTTC.

Comments on this clonotype: Relative to the germline gene, one junction end is altered; a read error may explain this. J is TRBJ2-1 and V is TRBV6-4, with 10 positions matching TRBD2. The CDR3 has 15 amino acids. Germline assignment: CDR1 MRHNA and CDR2 SNTAGT. CDR3 sequence: CASSDGTSAYDEQFF. The CDR3 DNA is TGTGCCAGCAGTGACGGGACTAGCGCCTACGATGAGCAGTTCTTC.

Ten or more counts support this clonotype. This chain joins TRBV10-1 and TRBJ2-3; the match to TRBD2 covers 11 bases. The CDR3 sequence is 18 residues long. Trimming cost V 10 bases and J 1 base; bases outside gene matches: 16. Germline V lookup: CDR1 WNHNN, CDR2 SYGVQD (reference sequence). The CDR3 loop reads CATDQPGLAAACTDTQYF. CDR3 bases: TGCGCCACCGACCAACCGGGACTAGCGGCAGCTTGCACAGATACGCAGTATTTT.

This clonotype showed up many times. The chain joins TRBV4-3 to TRBJ2-7; D is unresolved. Per germline, CDR1 LGHNA and CDR2 YSLEER. The CDR3 is 13 amino acids. V was shortened by 0 bases and J by 2 bases, with 5 bases between the two germline ends. The CDR3 sequence is CASSQDYPYEQYF. In DNA form, the CDR3 reads TGCGCCAGCAGCCAAGACTACCCCTACGAGCAGTACTTC.